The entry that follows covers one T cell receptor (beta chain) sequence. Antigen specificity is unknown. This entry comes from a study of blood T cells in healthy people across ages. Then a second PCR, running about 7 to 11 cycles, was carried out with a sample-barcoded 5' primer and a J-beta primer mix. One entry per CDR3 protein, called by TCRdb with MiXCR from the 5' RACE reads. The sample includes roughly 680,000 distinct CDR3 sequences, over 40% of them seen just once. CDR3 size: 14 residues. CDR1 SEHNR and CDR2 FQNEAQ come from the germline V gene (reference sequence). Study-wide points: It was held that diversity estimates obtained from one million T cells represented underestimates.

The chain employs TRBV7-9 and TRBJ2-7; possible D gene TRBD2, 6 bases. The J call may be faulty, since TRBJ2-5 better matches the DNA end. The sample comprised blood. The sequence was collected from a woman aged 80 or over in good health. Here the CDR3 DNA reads TGTGCCAGCACCTCTGGCCGGGAGCGCGAGACCCAGTACTTC. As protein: CASTSGRERETQYF.